These 18 T cell receptor beta chains originate from one sample sequenced in a study of T-cell memory formation after mild COVID-19. MiXCR, run by TCRdb on the 5' RACE reads, gives a single entry per CDR3 protein. The table lists just over 400,000 distinct CDR3 sequences, under 25% of them singletons, with under 15% in the top ten. The specimen sequenced was PBMCs or a T cell subset sorted from them (not recorded which). The receptors shown here come from an adult woman who had mild COVID-19 (a few samples of this study predate the infection). Cell type and time point are not known.

This clonotype was counted a few times. The V gene is TRBV19, the J gene TRBJ2-7, with D perhaps assigned TRBD1 or TRBD2 (5 bases each). The V gene's germline CDR1 is LNHDA and CDR2 SQIVND (reference sequence). This CDR3 contains 13 residues. V lost 6 bases and J 2 bases, leaving 11 bases between the germline ends. The CDR3 spells CASSMGRAYEQYF. The CDR3 DNA is TGTGCCAGTAGCATGGGACGAGCCTACGAGCAGTACTTC.

This clonotype was counted at least ten times. The germline gene is not matched at one end of the junction; a read error may be the cause. The chain uses TRBV12-3 or TRBV12-4 and TRBJ1-1, with no clear D. This CDR3 comprises 14 residues. The CDR3 bases are TGCGCCAGCAGCTTTCAGACGGGGAACACTGAAGCTTTCTTT. As protein: CASSFQTGNTEAFF.

The chain carries TRBV7-8 and TRBJ2-5; D is undetermined. Germline assignment: CDR1 SGHVS and CDR2 FQNEAQ. The CDR3 consists of 15 residues. V was shortened by 5 bases and J by 2 bases, with 15 bases between the two germline ends. CDR3 DNA: TGTGCCAGCAGCCCACCTCTCCGGGTTCAAGAGACCCAGTACTTC. Residues: CASSPPLRVQETQYF.

This clonotype appeared a few times. The V and J genes are TRBV7-6 and TRBJ2-7, with D possibly TRBD1 on 6 matching bases. V lost 10 bases and J 7 bases, leaving 8 bases between the germline ends. Per germline, CDR1 SGHVS and CDR2 FNYEAQ. The CDR3 extends over 9 amino acids. The CDR3 DNA sequence: TGTGCCAAGAGGGGGGAGCAGTACTTC. Its translation: CAKRGEQYF.

This clonotype was recorded many times. The chain recombines TRBV5-1 with TRBJ2-3; the D gene is possibly TRBD2 (6 bases). Per the germline V gene, CDR1 is SGHRS and CDR2 is YFSETQ. The length of the CDR3 is 14 residues. Trimming cost V 5 bases and J 6 bases, with 16 bases left between them. The CDR3 nucleotides are TGCGCCAGCAGAAAGGACGGGAGCTTGGATACGCAGTATTTT. Amino acid sequence: CASRKDGSLDTQYF.

This chain uses TRBV9 with TRBJ2-5, with 8 bases aligning to TRBD2. V dropped 4 bases and J dropped 3; count of bases not matched to a gene: 17. Germline CDR1 is SGDLS and CDR2 is YYNGEE. This CDR3 contains 18 residues. The CDR3 DNA follows: TGTGCCAGCAGCACCCCCCTTAGCGGGGCAGAACCCGAAGAGACCCAGTACTTC. It is translated as CASSTPLSGAEPEETQYF.

The chain uses TRBV7-9 and TRBJ2-2; possible D gene TRBD1, 5 bases. V lost 5 bases, J lost 6 bases, and 19 bases lay in between. This CDR3 spans 16 amino acids. CDR1 is SEHNR, CDR2 FQNEAQ, per germline (reference sequence). CDR3 DNA: TGTGCCAGCAGCCCTGGTGGCAGGGCTTGGCCCGGGGAGCTGTTTTTT. Translated: CASSPGGRAWPGELFF.

The rearrangement links TRBV30 to TRBJ2-1; tentatively, D is TRBD2 (5 bases). Germline V gives CDR1 GTSNPN, CDR2 SVGIG (reference sequence). CDR3 length: 13 amino acids. V lost 3 bases and J 9 bases, leaving 15 bases between the germline ends. The CDR3 protein is CAWSDNHRGEQFF. The CDR3 coding sequence is TGTGCCTGGAGCGACAATCATCGGGGTGAGCAGTTCTTC.

V gene TRBV12-3 or TRBV12-4 combines with J gene TRBJ1-1, with D hard to call. V gave up 3 bases and J gave up 10 bases, with 12 bases separating them. This CDR3 comprises 12 residues. The CDR3 DNA follows: TGTGCCAGCAGTTTTAGCACAAACAGAGCTTTCTTT. This codes for CASSFSTNRAFF.

The chain couples TRBV29-1 to TRBJ1-1; no clear D gene. V was trimmed by 3 bases and J by 4 bases, leaving 15 bases between them. The CDR3 sequence is 14 residues long. CDR1 is SQVTM and CDR2 is ANQGSEA in the germline V gene. CDR3 nucleotide sequence: TGCAGCGTTGAGCTAACTCTCAAGGGCACTGAAGCTTTCTTT. Residues: CSVELTLKGTEAFF.

This chain connects TRBV5-1 to TRBJ2-7, with D perhaps TRBD1 (5 bases). V was cut by 4 bases and J by 4 bases, with 9 bases left in between. Germline CDR1 is SGHRS and CDR2 is YFSETQ. CDR3 length equals 12 residues. CDR3 DNA sequence: TGCGCCAGCAGCCTGGACATGTACGAGCAGTACTTC. Translated: CASSLDMYEQYF. Full variable domain (rest looked up from reference TRBV5-1 and TRBJ2-7): KAGVTQTPRYLIKTRGQQVTLSCSPISGHRSVSWYQQTPGQGLQFLFEYFSETQRNKGNFPGRFSGRQFSNSRSEMNVSTLELGDSALYLCASSLDMYEQYFGPGTRLTVT.

The chain employs TRBV7-6 and TRBJ2-6, with D perhaps TRBD1 or TRBD2 (5 bases each). The CDR3 runs 16 residues. Trimming left V 5 bases short and J 0 bases short, with 11 bases between. CDR1 and CDR2 from the germline V gene are SGHVS and FNYEAQ. The CDR3 sequence: CASSEGRFSGANVLTF. As DNA, the CDR3 is TGTGCCAGCAGCGAGGGACGGTTCTCTGGGGCCAACGTCCTGACTTTC.

The V gene is TRBV9, the J gene TRBJ2-7; TRBD1 matches at 10 bases. CDR3 length: 15 amino acids. The V segment lost 4 bases and the J segment 5 bases; nucleotides outside the gene matches: 9. From germline, CDR1 is SGDLS and CDR2 YYNGEE. CDR3 protein: CASSSAGTGVDEQYF. As DNA, the CDR3 is TGTGCCAGCAGCTCGGCCGGGACAGGGGTCGACGAGCAGTACTTC.

The V call is TRBV18, the J call TRBJ2-7; 8 nucleotides match TRBD1. CDR1 is KGHSH and CDR2 is LQKENI in the germline V gene. After removal of 3 bases from V and 1 base from J, the junction contained 2 bases not matched to a gene. The CDR3 extends over 14 amino acids. The DNA for the CDR3 is TGTGCCAGCTCACCGGGACAGGAATCCTACGAGCAGTACTTC. The encoded protein is CASSPGQESYEQYF.

The gene calls are TRBV10-3 and TRBJ2-3, with TRBD1 matching 7 bases. Germline V CDR1 and CDR2: ENHRY, SYGVKD. V trimming: 6 bases; J trimming: 4 bases; junction bases outside the gene matches: 4. This CDR3 contains 13 residues. CDR3 DNA sequence: TGTGCCATCAGGAGAACAGGGGCAGATACGCAGTATTTT. Amino acid sequence: CAIRRTGADTQYF.

The chain couples TRBV29-1 to TRBJ2-5; D is uncertain. The CDR3 is 12 amino acids. Per germline, CDR1 SQVTM and CDR2 ANQGSEA. V lost 5 bases, J lost 5 bases, and 12 bases lay in between. In DNA, the CDR3 is TGCAGCGTTATCGCGGCCGGGGAGACCCAGTACTTC. It encodes CSVIAAGETQYF.

This clonotype was seen a handful of times. This chain joins TRBV20-1 and TRBJ1-5; perhaps TRBD1 as D (5 bases). The V and J ends lost 3 bases and 5 bases respectively, with 11 bases between them. Germline-derived CDR1 and CDR2 are DFQATT and SNEGSKA (reference sequence). The CDR3 contains 13 residues. The CDR3 region has the DNA TGCAGTGCTAGGTCCAGGGTAGATCAGCCCCAGCATTTT. It yields the protein CSARSRVDQPQHF.

This clonotype was recorded at least ten times. The chain carries TRBV5-1 and TRBJ2-7; 9 bases are a match to TRBD2. This CDR3 region has 13 residues. Germline CDR1 reads SGHRS; CDR2 reads YFSETQ. V lost 5 bases, J lost 4 bases, and 4 bases stayed unmatched. CDR3 DNA: TGCGCCAGCAGAGCTAGCGGGGAGTACGAGCAGTACTTC. Translating gives CASRASGEYEQYF.